Following are 5 T cell receptor beta chains from one sample sequenced in a study of OX40 agonist ivuxolimab in advanced cancers. Produced via immunoSEQ multiplex PCR; TCRdb's table is partial and in-frame only. This repertoire shows around 100,000 clones, 85% to 95% found once; its top ten account for about 0.49%. The starting material was CD4+ or CD8+ T cells sorted from blood, obtained in a trial of the OX40 agonist ivuxolimab. These receptors were collected from an adult with an advanced solid tumor such as melanoma, head and neck, liver or kidney cancer.

The J gene is TRBJ2-5, the V gene TRBV4-1; TRBD1 aligns across 8 bases. Germline V gene data show CDR1 as MGHRA and CDR2 as YSYEKL. The CDR3 has 14 amino acids. V was pared by 5 bases and J by 4 bases, with 6 bases of the junction left unmatched. The CDR3 loop is CASSNDRGRETQYF. The CDR3, as DNA: TGCGCCAGCAGCAACGACAGGGGCCGAGAGACCCAGTACTTC.

This rearrangement joins TRBV18 to TRBJ2-1; 9 nucleotides match TRBD2. Looked up from germline, CDR1 is KGHSH and CDR2 is LQKENI. The length of the CDR3 is 16 residues. V shed 2 bases, J shed 5 bases, and the junction held 7 bases outside the gene matches. CDR3 coding DNA: TGTGCCAGCTCACCATTAGCGGGGGTTTTCGACAATGAGCAGTTCTTC. The encoded protein is CASSPLAGVFDNEQFF. Drawing the rest from reference TRBV18 and TRBJ2-1, the complete variable domain is NAGVMQNPRHLVRRRGQEARLRCSPMKGHSHVYWYRQLPEEGLKFMVYLQKENIIDESGMPKERFSAEFPKEGPSILRIQQVVRGDSAAYFCASSPLAGVFDNEQFFGPGTRLTVL.

The V gene is TRBV6-1, the J gene TRBJ2-3; 8 bases agree with TRBD1. V was pared by 7 bases and J by 4 bases, with 7 bases of the junction left unmatched. CDR3 length: 14 residues. Germline assignment: CDR1 MNHNS and CDR2 SASEGT. The CDR3 coding sequence is TGTGCCAGCAAATTACAGGGGGAGGCAGATACGCAGTATTTT. It specifies CASKLQGEADTQYF.

To note about this clone: At the DNA level, this CDR3 is encoded by other sequences in the same sample as well. The chain has TRBV18 and TRBJ1-6; D might be TRBD1 (5 bases). With 1 base removed from V and 6 bases from J, the gap between germline ends came to 7 bases. Germline V gene sequence: CDR1 KGHSH, CDR2 LQKENI. This CDR3 has 14 amino acids. The CDR3 coding sequence is TGTGCCAGCTCACCACGTCAGGGTAATTCACCCCTCCACTTT. As protein: CASSPRQGNSPLHF.

V is TRBV5-4 and J is TRBJ2-3; the D gene could be TRBD1 or TRBD2 (5 bases each). V was trimmed by 4 bases and J by 6 bases, leaving 6 bases between them. The germline gives CDR1 SGHNT, CDR2 YYREEE (reference sequence). This CDR3 is built from 11 residues. The CDR3 DNA reads TGTGCCAGCAGCCGGGACGATACGCAGTATTTT. Translation: CASSRDDTQYF.